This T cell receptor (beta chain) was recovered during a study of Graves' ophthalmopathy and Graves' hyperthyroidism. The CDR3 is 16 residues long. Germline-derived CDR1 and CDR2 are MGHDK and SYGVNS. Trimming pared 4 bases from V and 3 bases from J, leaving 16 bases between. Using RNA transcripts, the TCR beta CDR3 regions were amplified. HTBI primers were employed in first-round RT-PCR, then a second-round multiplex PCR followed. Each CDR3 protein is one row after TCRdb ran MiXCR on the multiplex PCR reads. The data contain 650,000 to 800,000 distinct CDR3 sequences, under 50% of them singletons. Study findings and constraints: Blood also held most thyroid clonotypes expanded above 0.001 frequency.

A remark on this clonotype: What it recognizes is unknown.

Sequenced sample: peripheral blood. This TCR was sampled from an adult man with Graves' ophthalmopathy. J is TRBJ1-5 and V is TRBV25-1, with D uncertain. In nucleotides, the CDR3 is TGTGCCAGCAGTGCTAGAGATACGGGATACAATCAGCCCCAGCATTTT. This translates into CASSARDTGYNQPQHF.